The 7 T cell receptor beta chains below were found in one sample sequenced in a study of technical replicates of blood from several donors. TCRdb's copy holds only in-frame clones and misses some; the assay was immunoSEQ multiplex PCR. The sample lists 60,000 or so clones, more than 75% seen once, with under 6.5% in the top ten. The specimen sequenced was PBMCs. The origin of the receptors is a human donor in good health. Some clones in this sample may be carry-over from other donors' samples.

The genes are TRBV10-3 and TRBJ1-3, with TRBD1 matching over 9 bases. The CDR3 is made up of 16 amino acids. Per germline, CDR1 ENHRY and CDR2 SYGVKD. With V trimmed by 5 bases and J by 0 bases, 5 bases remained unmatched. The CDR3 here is CAISPTGGSSGNTIYF. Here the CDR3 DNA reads TGTGCCATCAGTCCAACAGGGGGCTCCTCTGGAAACACCATATATTTT.

The CDR3 region is CASSMPGLTNNEQFF. CDR3 in DNA: TGTGCCAGTAGTATGCCTGGACTGACGAACAATGAGCAGTTCTTC. The genes are TRBV19 and TRBJ2-1; tentative D call: TRBD2 (5 bases). The CDR3 consists of 15 residues. V shed 3 bases and J shed 5 bases, with 14 bases lying between them. Looked up from germline, CDR1 is LNHDA and CDR2 is SQIVND (reference sequence).

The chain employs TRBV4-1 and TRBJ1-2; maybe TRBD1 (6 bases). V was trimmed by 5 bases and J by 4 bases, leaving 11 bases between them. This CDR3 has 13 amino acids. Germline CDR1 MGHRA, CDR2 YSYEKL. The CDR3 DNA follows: TGCGCCAGCAGCTCGGGACACCTCTATGGCTACACCTTC. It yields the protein CASSSGHLYGYTF.

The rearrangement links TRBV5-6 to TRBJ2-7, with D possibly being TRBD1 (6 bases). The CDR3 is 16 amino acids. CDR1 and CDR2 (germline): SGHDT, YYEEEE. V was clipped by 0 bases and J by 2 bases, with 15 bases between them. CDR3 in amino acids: CASSLVDIQGPYEQYF. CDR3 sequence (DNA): TGTGCCAGCAGCTTGGTTGACATCCAGGGGCCCTACGAGCAGTACTTC.

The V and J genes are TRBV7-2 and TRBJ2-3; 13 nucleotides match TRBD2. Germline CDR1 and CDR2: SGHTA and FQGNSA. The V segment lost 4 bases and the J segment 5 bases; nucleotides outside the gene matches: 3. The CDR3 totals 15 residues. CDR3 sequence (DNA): TGTGCCAGCAGCTACGGGACTAGCGGGAAAGATACGCAGTATTTT. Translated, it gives CASSYGTSGKDTQYF. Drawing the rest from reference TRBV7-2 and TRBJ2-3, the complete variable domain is GAGVSQSPSNKVTEKGKDVELRCDPISGHTALYWYRQSLGQGLEFLIYFQGNSAPDKSGLPSDRFSAERTGGSVSTLTIQRTQQEDSAVYLCASSYGTSGKDTQYFGPGTRLTVL.

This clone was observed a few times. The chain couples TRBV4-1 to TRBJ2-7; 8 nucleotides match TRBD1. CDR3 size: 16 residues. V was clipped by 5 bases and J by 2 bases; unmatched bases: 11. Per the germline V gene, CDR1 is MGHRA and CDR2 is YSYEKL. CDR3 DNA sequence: TGCGCCAGCAGCGTATCCGGGACAGGTAAAGCCTACGAGCAGTACTTC. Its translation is CASSVSGTGKAYEQYF.

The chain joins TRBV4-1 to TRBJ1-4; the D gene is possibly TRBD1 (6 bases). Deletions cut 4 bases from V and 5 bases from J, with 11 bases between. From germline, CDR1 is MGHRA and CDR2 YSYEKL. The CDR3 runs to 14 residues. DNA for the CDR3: TGCGCCAGCAGCCCGGACAGAGTGAATGAAAAACTGTTTTTT. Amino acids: CASSPDRVNEKLFF.